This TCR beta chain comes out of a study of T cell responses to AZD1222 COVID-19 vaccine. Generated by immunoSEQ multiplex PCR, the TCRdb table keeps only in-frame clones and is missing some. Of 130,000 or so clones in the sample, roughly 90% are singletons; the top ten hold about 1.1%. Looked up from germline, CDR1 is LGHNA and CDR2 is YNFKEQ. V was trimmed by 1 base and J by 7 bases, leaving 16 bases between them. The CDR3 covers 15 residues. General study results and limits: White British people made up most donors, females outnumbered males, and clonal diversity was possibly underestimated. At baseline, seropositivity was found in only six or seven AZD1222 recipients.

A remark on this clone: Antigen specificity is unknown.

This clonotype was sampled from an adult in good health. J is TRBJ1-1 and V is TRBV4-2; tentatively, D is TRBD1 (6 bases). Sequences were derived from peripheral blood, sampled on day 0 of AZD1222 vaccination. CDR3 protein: CASSQGYGQSFEAFF. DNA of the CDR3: TGTGCCAGCAGCCAAGGGTACGGACAGTCGTTTGAAGCTTTCTTT.